This T cell receptor beta chain was found in a study of beta chain features in type 1 diabetes. This clone has just a few counts. As yet, its antigen is unknown. The CDR3 runs 15 residues. Sequencing targeted expressed TCRB transcripts, as all isolated RNA had been reverse transcribed. The study obtained an average of about 1.01 million reads from stem cell-like memory T cell samples. Libraries were prepared by immunoSEQ multiplex PCR; TCRdb keeps only in-frame clonotypes and omits some of them. The repertoire includes roughly 47,000 clones, approximately 40% of them detected once, and about 0.13% sits in the top ten. The study's findings and limits: TCRB CDR3s were moderately but significantly shorter in Type 1 diabetes patients in all four CD4+ subsets. TCRB rearrangement may or may not be influenced by HLA type; here this remained unresolved.

The sample consisted of stem cell memory CD4+ T cells from blood. The receptor was derived from a man younger than 45 with type 1 diabetes. V usage is TRBV21-1 and J usage is TRBJ1-2. TRBV21-1 is a pseudogene segment. The chain's CDR3 is CASRSNREGNYGYTF. DNA of the CDR3: TGTGCCAGCAGGTCCAACAGGGAGGGAAACTATGGCTACACCTTC.